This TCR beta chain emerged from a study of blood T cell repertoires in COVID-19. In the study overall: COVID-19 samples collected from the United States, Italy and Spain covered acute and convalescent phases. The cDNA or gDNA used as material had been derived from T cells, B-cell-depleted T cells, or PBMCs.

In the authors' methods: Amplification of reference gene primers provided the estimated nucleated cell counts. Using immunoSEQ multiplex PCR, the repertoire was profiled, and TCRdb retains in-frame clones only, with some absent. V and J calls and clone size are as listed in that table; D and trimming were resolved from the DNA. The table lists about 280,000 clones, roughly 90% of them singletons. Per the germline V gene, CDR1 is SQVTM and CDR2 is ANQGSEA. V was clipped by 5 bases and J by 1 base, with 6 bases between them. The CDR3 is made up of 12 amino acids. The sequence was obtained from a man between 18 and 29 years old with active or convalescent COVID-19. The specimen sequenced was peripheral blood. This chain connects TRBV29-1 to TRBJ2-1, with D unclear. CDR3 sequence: CSVRESYNEQFF. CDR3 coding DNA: TGCAGCGTTCGAGAGTCCTACAATGAGCAGTTCTTC.